The T cell receptor (beta chain) under discussion was sequenced for a study of regulatory T cells in long-lasting Graves disease. Study conclusions and caveats: The study found persistent patients shared more public clonotypes (about 3,000) than new patients (about 880).

Time point given: newly diagnosed GD, antithyroid drugs for less than 3 months. The authors made the TCR library using RNA they extracted from PBMCs. Germline loops: CDR1 SGHRS, CDR2 YFSETQ. The CDR3 length is 15 residues. Trimming pared 4 bases from V and 6 bases from J, leaving 19 bases between. To make TCR beta libraries, researchers used iRepertoire HTBI primers and Arm-PCR of CDR3 regions. TCRdb ran MiXCR on the multiplex PCR reads and lists one entry per CDR3 protein. This sample has roughly 420,000 distinct CDR3 sequences, with around 17% found just once. There are a few counts of this clonotype. Its target is unknown. The same sample was also studied in work on T cells in Graves' hyperthyroidism and ophthalmopathy. As that report states: HTBI primers drove first-round RT-PCR of the TCR CDR3. Most expanded thyroid clonotypes above 0.001 recurred in blood. Ophthalmopathy was distinguished from stable hyperthyroidism by 13 V-J signatures.

This clonotype originated in a woman in her thirties with Graves disease. The chain links TRBV5-1 to TRBJ2-5, with D unclear. The sample was peripheral blood mononuclear cells (PBMCs), taken at new diagnosis, from a patient treated with antithyroid drugs. The CDR3 loop is CASSPEKSTTKTQYF. For the CDR3, the DNA is TGCGCCAGCAGCCCGGAGAAGAGTACGACGAAGACCCAGTACTTC.